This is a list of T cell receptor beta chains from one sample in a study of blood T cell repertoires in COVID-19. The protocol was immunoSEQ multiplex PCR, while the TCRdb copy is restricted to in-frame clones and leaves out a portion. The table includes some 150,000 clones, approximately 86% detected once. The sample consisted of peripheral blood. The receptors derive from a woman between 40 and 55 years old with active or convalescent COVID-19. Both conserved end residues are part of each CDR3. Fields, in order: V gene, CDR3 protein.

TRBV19	CASRSGVGKTQYF
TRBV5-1	CASSFGLAGVSYNEQFF
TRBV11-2	CASSLAGGWFQETQYF
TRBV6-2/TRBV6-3	CASSYQALGYTF
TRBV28	CASSPWTAYNYGYTF
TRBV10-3	CAISESQGRQPQHF
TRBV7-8	CASSLVVPPQGTQYF
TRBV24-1	CATSDPEGSGKLFF
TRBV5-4	CASSLGGGGSTDTQYF
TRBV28	CASDRIDRGPDQPQHF
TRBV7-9	CASRPGTTAQDGYTF
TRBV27	CASTRDREGSPLHF
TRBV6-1	CASSESFNRVKEKLFF
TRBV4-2	CASSQGSLAEAFF
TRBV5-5	CASSLAGDYGYTF
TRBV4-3	CASSQGAAGNNHSPLHF
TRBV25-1	CASSPIAGDSYEQYF
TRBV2	CASSPWTGTNEKLFF
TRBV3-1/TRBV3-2	CASSQNSLGGAGSYEQYF
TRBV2	CASDQLRREQYF
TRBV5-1	CASSLAPGQGTGELFF
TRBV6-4	CASSVSAGNTEAFF
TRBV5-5	CASSQAGHSQETQYF
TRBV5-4	CASSYAGTAGNTIYF
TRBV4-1	CASSQATGTNEKLFF
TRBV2	CASSVTGAFNYGYTF
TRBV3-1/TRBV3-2	CASSPKGGKTEAFF
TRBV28	CASATPGGGRGHEQFF
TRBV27	CASSRAGARKTQYF
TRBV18	CASSPAGYGGEQFF
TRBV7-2	CASSMGTSGRRNEQFF
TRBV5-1	CASSLEGGRGTEAFF
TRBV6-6	CASSYVGTHTQYF
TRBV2	CASSQTLVGDTQYF
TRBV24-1	CATSAQVNTEAFF
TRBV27	CASSFQYQSDTQYF
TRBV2	CASSGSRHWSLPTNEKLFF
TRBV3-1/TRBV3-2	CASSQDSSGSSYNEQFF
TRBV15	CATSRDRGDRGGEQFF
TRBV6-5	CASSYSNPGMGQPQHF
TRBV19	CASSKTSGRAISDEQYF
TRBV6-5	CASSYGLAGVLGTQYF
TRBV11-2	CASSFSGTDTQYF
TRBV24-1	CATRTPYSNQPQHF
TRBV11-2	CASSLDITLAGARDTQYF
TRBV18	CASSPKQGENGYTF
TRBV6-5	CATGRQGNSPLHF
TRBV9	CASSHPGGDEQFF